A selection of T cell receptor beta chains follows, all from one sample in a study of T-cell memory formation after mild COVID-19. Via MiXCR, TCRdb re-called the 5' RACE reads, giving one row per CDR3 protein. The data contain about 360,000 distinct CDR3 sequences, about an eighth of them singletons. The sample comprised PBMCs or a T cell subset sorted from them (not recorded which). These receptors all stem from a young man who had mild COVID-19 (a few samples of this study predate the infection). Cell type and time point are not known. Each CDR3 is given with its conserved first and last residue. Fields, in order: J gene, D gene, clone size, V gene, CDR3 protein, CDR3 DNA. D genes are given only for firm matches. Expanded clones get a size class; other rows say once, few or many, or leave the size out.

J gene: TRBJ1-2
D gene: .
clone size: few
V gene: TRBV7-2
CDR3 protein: CASTPSGSRSSYGYTF
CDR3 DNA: TGTGCCAGCACCCCCTCCGGCAGCAGGTCAAGCTATGGCTACACCTTC

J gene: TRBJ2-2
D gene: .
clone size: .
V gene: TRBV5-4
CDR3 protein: CASSPDITGELFF
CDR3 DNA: TGTGCCAGCAGCCCGGACATCACCGGGGAGCTGTTTTTT

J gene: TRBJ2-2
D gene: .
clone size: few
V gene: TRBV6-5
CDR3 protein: CASTLRDVGELFF
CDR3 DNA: TGTGCCAGCACTCTCCGGGACGTCGGGGAGCTGTTTTTT

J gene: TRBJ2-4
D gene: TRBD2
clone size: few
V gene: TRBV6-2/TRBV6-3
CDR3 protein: CASSYSTSRAKNIQYF
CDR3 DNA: TGTGCCAGCAGTTACTCGACTAGCAGGGCCAAAAACATTCAGTACTTC

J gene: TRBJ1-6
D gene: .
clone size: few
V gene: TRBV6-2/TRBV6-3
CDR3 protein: CASSYSPGYLDSPLHF
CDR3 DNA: TGTGCCAGCAGTTACTCCCCTGGTTACTTGGATTCACCCCTCCACTTT

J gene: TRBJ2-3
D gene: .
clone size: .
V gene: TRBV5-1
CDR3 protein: CASSLESGFLGDTQYF
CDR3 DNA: TGCGCCAGCAGCTTGGAATCGGGCTTTTTGGGAGATACGCAGTATTTT

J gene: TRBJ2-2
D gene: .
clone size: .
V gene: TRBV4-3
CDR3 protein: CASSQDSRAGELFF
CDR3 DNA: TGCGCCAGCAGCCAAGATTCCAGGGCCGGGGAGCTGTTTTTT

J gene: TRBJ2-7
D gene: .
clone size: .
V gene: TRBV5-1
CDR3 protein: CASSSRTGTYEQYF
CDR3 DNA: TGCGCCAGCAGCTCAAGGACGGGGACCTACGAGCAGTACTTC

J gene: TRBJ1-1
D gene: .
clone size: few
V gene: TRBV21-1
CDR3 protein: CASSAPGPEGAFF
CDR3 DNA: TGTGCCAGCAGCGCCCCGGGCCCCGAGGGAGCTTTCTTT

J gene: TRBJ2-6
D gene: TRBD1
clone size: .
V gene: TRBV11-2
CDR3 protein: CASSLDRAHKSGANVLTF
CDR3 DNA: TGTGCCAGCAGCTTGGACAGGGCCCATAAATCTGGGGCCAACGTCCTGACTTTC

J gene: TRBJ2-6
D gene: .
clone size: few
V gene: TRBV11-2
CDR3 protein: CASSSPHRANVLTF
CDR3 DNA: TGTGCCAGCAGCTCCCCCCACCGGGCCAACGTCCTGACTTTC

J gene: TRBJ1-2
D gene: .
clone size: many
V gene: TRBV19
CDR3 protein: CASSIDRRGVVDGYTF
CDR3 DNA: TGTGCCAGTAGTATAGATAGACGCGGAGTGGTGGATGGCTACACCTTC

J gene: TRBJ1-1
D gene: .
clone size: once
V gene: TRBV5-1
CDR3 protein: CASSFARTRTEVFF
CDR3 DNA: TGCGCCAGCAGCTTCGCCCGGACAAGGACTGAAGTTTTCTTT

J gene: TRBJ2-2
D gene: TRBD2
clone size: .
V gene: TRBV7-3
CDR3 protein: CASSDRGLNTGELFF
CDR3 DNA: TGTGCCAGCAGCGATAGGGGACTAAACACCGGGGAGCTGTTTTTT

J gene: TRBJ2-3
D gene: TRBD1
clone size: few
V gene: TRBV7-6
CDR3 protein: CASSFGDRGTDTQYF
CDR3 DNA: TGTGCCAGCAGCTTCGGGGACAGAGGCACAGATACGCAGTATTTT

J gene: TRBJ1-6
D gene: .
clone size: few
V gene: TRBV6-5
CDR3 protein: CASSYSGGVWGSPLHF
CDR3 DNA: TGTGCCAGCAGTTACTCTGGAGGCGTTTGGGGATCACCCCTCCACTTT

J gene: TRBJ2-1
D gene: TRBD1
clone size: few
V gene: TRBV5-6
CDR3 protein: CASSTGTGPGKFF
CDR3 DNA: TGTGCCAGCAGCACCGGGACAGGCCCAGGGAAGTTCTTC

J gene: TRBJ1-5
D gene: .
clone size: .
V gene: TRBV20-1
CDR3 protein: CSANKQGQPQHF
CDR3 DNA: TGCAGTGCAAATAAACAGGGTCAGCCCCAGCATTTT

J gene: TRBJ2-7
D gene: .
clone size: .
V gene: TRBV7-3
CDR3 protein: CASSLSPESYEQYF
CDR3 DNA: TGTGCCAGCAGCTTAAGCCCAGAATCCTACGAGCAGTACTTC

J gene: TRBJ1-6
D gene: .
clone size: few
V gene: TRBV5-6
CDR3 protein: CASRGSLGSLHF
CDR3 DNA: TGTGCCAGCCGGGGCAGCCTTGGATCCCTCCACTTT

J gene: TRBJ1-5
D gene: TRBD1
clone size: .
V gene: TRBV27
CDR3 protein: CASSPRGQWAGQPQHF
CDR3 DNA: TGTGCCAGCAGCCCCCGGGGACAGTGGGCAGGTCAGCCCCAGCATTTT

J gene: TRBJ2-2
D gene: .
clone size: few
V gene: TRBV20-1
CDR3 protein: CSARHSTTGELFF
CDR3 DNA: TGCAGTGCTAGACATAGTACAACCGGGGAGCTGTTTTTT

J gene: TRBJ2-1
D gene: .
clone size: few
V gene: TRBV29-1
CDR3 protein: CSVEVGGRLNEQFF
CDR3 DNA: TGCAGCGTTGAAGTAGGCGGCCGGCTCAATGAGCAGTTCTTC

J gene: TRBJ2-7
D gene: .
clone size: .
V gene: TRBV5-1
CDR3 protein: CASSKGLIYEQYF
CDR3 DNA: TGCGCCAGCAGTAAGGGACTGATCTACGAGCAGTACTTC

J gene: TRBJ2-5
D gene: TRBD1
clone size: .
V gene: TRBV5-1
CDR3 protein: CASSVQGAEETQYF
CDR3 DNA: TGCGCCAGCAGCGTACAGGGGGCTGAGGAGACCCAGTACTTC

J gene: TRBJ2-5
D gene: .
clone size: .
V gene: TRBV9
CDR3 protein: CASSASGTFETQYF
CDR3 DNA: TGTGCCAGCAGCGCTTCCGGGACTTTTGAGACCCAGTACTTC

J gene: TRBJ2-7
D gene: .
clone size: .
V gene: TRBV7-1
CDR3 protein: CASSSTGVTYEQYF
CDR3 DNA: TGTGCCAGCAGCTCAACGGGGGTAACCTACGAGCAGTACTTC

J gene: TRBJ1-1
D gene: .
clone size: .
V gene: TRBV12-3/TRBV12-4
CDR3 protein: CASSLKAGTEAFF
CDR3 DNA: TGTGCCAGCAGTTTAAAGGCCGGCACTGAAGCTTTCTTT

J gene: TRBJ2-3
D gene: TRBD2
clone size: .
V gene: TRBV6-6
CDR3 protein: CASSVLAGATDTQYF
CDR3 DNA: TGTGCCAGCAGTGTCCTAGCGGGAGCCACAGATACGCAGTATTTT

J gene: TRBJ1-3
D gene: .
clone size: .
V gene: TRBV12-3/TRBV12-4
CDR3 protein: CASSFPPGHPGNTIYF
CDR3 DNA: TGTGCCAGCAGTTTTCCTCCGGGACACCCCGGAAACACCATATATTTT

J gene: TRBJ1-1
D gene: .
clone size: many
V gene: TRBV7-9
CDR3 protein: CASSPIGPTNTEAFF
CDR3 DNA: TGTGCCAGCAGCCCGATCGGACCGACGAACACTGAAGCTTTCTTT

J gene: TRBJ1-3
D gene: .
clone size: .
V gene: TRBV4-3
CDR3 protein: CASSQDKASSGNTIYF
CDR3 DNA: TGCGCCAGCAGCCAAGATAAGGCTAGCTCTGGAAACACCATATATTTT

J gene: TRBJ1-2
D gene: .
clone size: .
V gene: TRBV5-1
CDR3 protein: CASGSGANYGYTF
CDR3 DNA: TGCGCCAGCGGTTCAGGGGCTAACTATGGCTACACCTTC

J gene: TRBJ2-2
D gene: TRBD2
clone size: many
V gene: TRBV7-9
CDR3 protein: CASSPGLAGGLDGELFF
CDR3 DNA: TGTGCCAGCAGCCCCGGACTAGCGGGGGGATTGGACGGGGAGCTGTTTTTT

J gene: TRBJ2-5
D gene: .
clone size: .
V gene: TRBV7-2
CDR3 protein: CASSLGQGRRETQYF
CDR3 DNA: TGTGCCAGCAGCTTAGGGCAGGGGAGGCGGGAGACCCAGTACTTC

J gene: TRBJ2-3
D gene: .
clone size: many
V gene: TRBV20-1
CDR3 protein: CSARGTVGDTQYF
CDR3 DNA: TGCAGTGCTCGGGGGACAGTTGGAGATACGCAGTATTTT

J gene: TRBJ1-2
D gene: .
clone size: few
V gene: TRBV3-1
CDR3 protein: CASSKRSQVGYGYTF
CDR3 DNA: TGTGCCAGCAGCAAAAGGAGCCAGGTGGGGTATGGCTACACCTTC

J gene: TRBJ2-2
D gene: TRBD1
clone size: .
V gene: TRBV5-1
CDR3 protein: CASSLLDREVGHTGELFF
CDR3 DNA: TGCGCCAGCAGCTTGCTGGACAGGGAGGTTGGGCACACCGGGGAGCTGTTTTTT

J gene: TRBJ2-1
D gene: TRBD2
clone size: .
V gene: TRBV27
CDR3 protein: CASSFALAGSEQFF
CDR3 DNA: TGTGCCAGCAGTTTCGCACTAGCGGGAAGTGAGCAGTTCTTC

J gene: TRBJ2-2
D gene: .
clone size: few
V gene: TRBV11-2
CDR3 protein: CASSLVRGPFTGELFF
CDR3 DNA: TGTGCCAGCAGCTTGGTCCGGGGGCCTTTCACCGGGGAGCTGTTTTTT

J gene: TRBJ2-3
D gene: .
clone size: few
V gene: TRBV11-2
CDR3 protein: CASSLGVGYISTDTQYF
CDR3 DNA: TGTGCCAGCAGCTTGGGGGTGGGCTACATCAGCACAGATACGCAGTATTTT

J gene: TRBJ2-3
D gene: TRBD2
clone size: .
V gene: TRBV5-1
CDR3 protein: CASRAGTSGGLDTQYF
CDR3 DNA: TGCGCCAGCAGAGCGGGGACTAGCGGGGGGCTAGATACGCAGTATTTT

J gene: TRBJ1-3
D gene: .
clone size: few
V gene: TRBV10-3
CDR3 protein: CAIVGSGTSGNTIYF
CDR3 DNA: TGTGCCATCGTAGGTTCCGGGACCTCTGGAAACACCATATATTTT

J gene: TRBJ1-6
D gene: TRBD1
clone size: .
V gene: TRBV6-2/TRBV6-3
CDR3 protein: CASSWDRGSYNSPLHF
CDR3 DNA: TGTGCCAGCAGTTGGGACAGGGGGTCCTATAATTCACCCCTCCACTTT

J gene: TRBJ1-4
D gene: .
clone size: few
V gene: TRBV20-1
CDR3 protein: CSARDSGAEKLFF
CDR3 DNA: TGCAGTGCTAGAGATAGCGGGGCAGAAAAACTGTTTTTT